These 9 T cell receptor beta chains originate from one sample sequenced in a study of T cells in Graves' hyperthyroidism and ophthalmopathy. TCR beta CDR3 regions were amplified from RNA transcripts. HTBI primers were employed in a first-round RT-PCR of the TCR CDR3. TCRdb passed the multiplex PCR reads through MiXCR, listing each CDR3 protein once. The sample lists some 460,000 distinct CDR3 sequences, roughly 14% occurring once. Sequencing was done on a sample of blood. The source is a woman aged 18-29 years with Graves' hyperthyroidism.

This clonotype was picked up many times. V gene TRBV15 combines with J gene TRBJ1-2, with D hard to call. The germline CDR1 and CDR2 sequences are LNHNV and YYDKDF (reference sequence). The CDR3 is 14 amino acids. Trimming removed 0 bases from V and 3 bases from J, with 8 bases in between. In DNA form, the CDR3 reads TGTGCCACCAGCAGAGAGGGATCGGACTATGGCTACACCTTC. Translated, it gives CATSREGSDYGYTF.

The genes are TRBV12-3 or TRBV12-4 and TRBJ1-2, with TRBD1 as a possible D gene (6 bases). CDR3 size: 17 residues. The ends were cut back, 4 bases at V and 5 bases at J, with 23 bases in the middle. The CDR3 reads CASSSWVIWGRRYGYTF. CDR3 nucleotide sequence: TGTGCCAGCAGTTCCTGGGTTATTTGGGGGCGGAGGTATGGCTACACCTTC.

Ten or more counts support this clonotype. The genes are TRBV7-9 and TRBJ1-2; unclear D gene. The V and J ends lost 2 bases and 2 bases respectively, with 6 bases between them. This CDR3 region has 13 residues. CDR1 and CDR2 (germline): SEHNR, FQNEAQ (reference sequence). The CDR3 sequence is CASSLYVNYGYTF. The CDR3 DNA sequence: TGTGCCAGCAGCTTATACGTAAACTATGGCTACACCTTC.

The rearrangement joins TRBV5-5 to TRBJ2-3, with D perhaps TRBD2 (6 bases). This CDR3 has 18 amino acids. V was pared by 4 bases and J by 2 bases, with 23 bases between. CDR1 is SGHKS and CDR2 is YYEKEE in the germline V gene (reference sequence). The CDR3 loop reads CASSPWPGSGGDTDTQYF. As DNA, the CDR3 is TGTGCCAGCAGCCCCTGGCCCGGTAGCGGCGGGGACACAGATACGCAGTATTTT.

This clonotype was recorded many times. The rearrangement joins TRBV2 to TRBJ2-3; tentative D call: TRBD1 (5 bases). V dropped 0 bases and J dropped 6 bases, with 19 bases sitting between them. The CDR3 sequence is 17 residues long. Germline CDR1 reads SNHLY; CDR2 reads FYNNEI. CDR3 DNA sequence: TGTGCCAGCAGTGAAGCGCTTGCAGCAGGGTTAATGGATACGCAGTATTTT. Translating it yields CASSEALAAGLMDTQYF. Based on the CDR3 plus reference TRBV2 and TRBJ2-3, the full variable domain is EPEVTQTPSHQVTQMGQEVILRCVPISNHLYFYWYRQILGQKVEFLVSFYNNEISEKSEIFDDQFSVERPDGSNFTLKIRSTKLEDSAMYFCASSEALAAGLMDTQYFGPGTRLTVL.

This clonotype was counted between two and nine times. The chain is built from TRBV15 and TRBJ2-1, with D possibly being TRBD2 (6 bases). Germline-derived CDR1 and CDR2 are LNHNV and YYDKDF (reference sequence). This CDR3 comprises 12 residues. V was pared by 11 bases and J by 8 bases, with 16 bases between. This chain's CDR3 is CAAGIKLDEQFF. CDR3 nucleotide sequence: TGTGCCGCGGGAATAAAACTGGATGAGCAGTTCTTC. The full variable domain, rest sourced from reference TRBV15 and TRBJ2-1, is DAMVIQNPRYQVTQFGKPVTLSCSQTLNHNVMYWYQQKSSQAPKLLFHYYDKDFNNEADTPDNFQSRRPNTSFCFLDIRSPGLGDTAMYLCAAGIKLDEQFFGPGTRLTVL.

This clonotype was observed a few times. V usage is TRBV29-1 and J usage is TRBJ2-1; TRBD1 aligns across 7 bases. The CDR3 sequence is 16 residues long. The V and J ends lost 0 bases and 4 bases, in that order; junction bases with no gene match: 9. CDR1 and CDR2 from the germline V gene are SQVTM and ANQGSEA. As DNA, the CDR3 is TGCAGCGTTGAAGATCCCCAGGGGGTAAGGTACAATGAGCAGTTCTTC. Translated, it gives CSVEDPQGVRYNEQFF.

As for this clonotype: It may be a read error: a sequence one base away is much more abundant. In DNA form, the CDR3 reads TGTGCCAGCAGCACAGACTGGAATGAGCAGTTCTTC. It encodes CASSTDWNEQFF. The chain is built from TRBV11-2 and TRBJ2-1; the D is unclear. V lost 5 bases and J lost 7, with 9 bases in between. Germline lookup yields CDR1 SGHAT and CDR2 FQNNGV. The CDR3 consists of 12 residues.

This clonotype was found many times. J is TRBJ2-3 and V is TRBV7-2; 13 nucleotides agree with TRBD2. Germline CDR1 reads SGHTA; CDR2 reads FQGNSA. The CDR3 loop spans 16 amino acids. The V segment lost 3 bases and the J segment 4 bases; nucleotides outside the gene matches: 4. CDR3: CASSFRTSGRPDTQYF. CDR3 in DNA: TGTGCCAGCAGCTTCCGGACTAGCGGGAGACCAGATACGCAGTATTTT.